The entry below describes one T cell receptor beta chain. Its antigen is not identified. Time point defined: cycle 4 day 1 (C4D1), after six to seven weeks of nivolumab. The patients all showed relapse after autologous stem cell transplantation, while their brentuximab vedotin exposure varied. Out of thawed PBMCs, magnetic negative selection purified CD4+ T cells. Complete response, partial response or progressive disease made up the best responses. This entry belongs to a study of PD-1 blockade in classical Hodgkin lymphoma. The CDR3 is 16 amino acids. V lost 5 bases, J lost 1 base, and 3 bases stayed unmatched. Germline V gene data show CDR1 as SGHTA and CDR2 as FQGTGA. Regarding the study as a whole: Baseline TCR diversity was reportedly lower in newly diagnosed patients than healthy donors. Baseline diversity was lower in partial responders and progressors than complete responders.

Sequencing was performed with immunoSEQ multiplex PCR; in TCRdb, only in-frame clones are kept and a portion is missing. The repertoire holds 20,000 to 25,000 clones, with approximately 70% as singletons. The receptor was derived from a human donor with classical Hodgkin lymphoma. V is TRBV7-3 and J is TRBJ2-3; 13 nucleotides align to TRBD2. The sequencing here drew on CD4+ T cells from blood, taken before the fourth cycle of nivolumab. The CDR3 loop is CASSHGLAGGTDTQYF. DNA for the CDR3: TGTGCCAGCAGCCACGGACTAGCGGGGGGCACAGATACGCAGTATTTT. Combining the CDR3 with reference TRBV7-3 and TRBJ2-3 gives the whole variable domain GAGVSQTPSNKVTEKGKYVELRCDPISGHTALYWYRQSLGQGPEFLIYFQGTGAADDSGLPNDRFFAVRPEGSVSTLKIQRTERGDSAVYLCASSHGLAGGTDTQYFGPGTRLTVL.